This record concerns one T cell receptor (beta chain) sequence. Antigen: not known. The data were taken from a study of shared clonotypes between healthy human individuals. Findings of the study overall: Relative to clonotypes present in all four donors, those not shared had lower generation probabilities. Donor clonotype sharing was expected to depend on sequencing depth. In a handful of donors, around 5.5% of naive CD4 clonotypes appeared in common.

This table comes from immunoSEQ multiplex PCR, and its TCRdb copy is limited to in-frame clones, with some not included. The sample records some 2,000,000 clones, 85% to 95% being singletons. The CDR3 consists of 14 residues. V gave up 5 bases and J gave up 1 base, with 8 bases separating them. Germline V gene lookup returns CDR1 SNHLY and CDR2 FYNNEI. The chain carries TRBV2 and TRBJ2-2; D is possibly TRBD2 (5 bases). The source material was naive CD4+ T cells sorted from blood. Subset reported: CD45RA+ positively selected. The origin of this receptor is a young man in good health. This CDR3 is CASSSGMNTGELFF. CDR3 DNA: TGTGCCAGCAGTAGCGGAATGAACACCGGGGAGCTGTTTTTT.